Presented here are 16 T cell receptor beta chains from one specimen sequenced in a study of T cell changes during pregnancy in multiple sclerosis. The table came from immunoSEQ multiplex PCR; TCRdb's copy has only in-frame clones and leaves some out. Of tens of thousands of clones in the sample, 92% were seen once. Sequencing was performed on CD4+ T cells from peripheral blood mononuclear cells, taken after pregnancy. The origin of the receptors is a female donor with multiple sclerosis, enrolled in a pregnancy study.

The chain employs TRBV29-1 and TRBJ2-5; 9 nucleotides match TRBD2. CDR1 and CDR2 (germline): SQVTM, ANQGSEA. This CDR3 contains 15 residues. The trim removed 0 bases at V and 7 bases at J, leaving 9 bases unmatched. CDR3 bases: TGCAGCGTTGAAGATCGGGGCAATAGCGGGGGGACCCAGTACTTC. It is translated as CSVEDRGNSGGTQYF.

CDR3 sequence reads: CASSSHNTEAFF. The CDR3 DNA reads as TGTGCCAGCAGTTCCCATAACACTGAAGCTTTCTTT. The gene calls are TRBV27 and TRBJ1-1; D remains unclear. Germline CDR1 and CDR2: MNHEY and SMNVEV (reference sequence). The CDR3 covers 12 residues. V dropped 4 bases and J dropped 2 bases, with 5 bases sitting between them.

The V and J genes are TRBV19 and TRBJ1-1, with D possibly matching TRBD1 (6 bases). This CDR3 has 15 residues. Germline values: CDR1 LNHDA, CDR2 SQIVND (reference sequence). V lost 4 bases and J 5 bases, leaving 17 bases between the germline ends. In DNA form, the CDR3 reads TGTGCCAGTAGTAGAAGGGACACCTGGGGGACTGAAGCTTTCTTT. It translates to CASSRRDTWGTEAFF.

The chain recombines TRBV5-1 with TRBJ2-7; D is unclear. The CDR3 spans 14 residues. Trimming shortened V by 0 bases and J by 2 bases, and 9 bases separated the two germline ends. Germline V CDR1 and CDR2: SGHRS, YFSETQ. The CDR3 nucleotides are TGCGCCAGCAGCTTGGGCAGTCCCCCCTACGAGCAGTACTTC. It yields the protein CASSLGSPPYEQYF.

The chain joins TRBV7-6 to TRBJ2-7; TRBD2 matches 12 bases. The germline V gene has CDR1 SGHVS and CDR2 FNYEAQ. V lost 1 base, J lost 6 bases, and 4 bases stayed unmatched. The CDR3 is 15 residues long. The chain's CDR3 is CASSLGSSGGGEQYF. The CDR3 DNA is TGTGCCAGCAGCTTAGGGTCTAGCGGGGGGGGCGAGCAGTACTTC.

This clone has a handful of counts. The chain combines TRBV30 with TRBJ1-5, with D perhaps TRBD1 (6 bases). V lost 2 bases and J lost 5, with 10 bases in between. CDR1 GTSNPN and CDR2 SVGIG come from the germline V gene (reference sequence). This CDR3 spans 13 amino acids. In DNA, the CDR3 is TGTGCCTGGAGTTCGTACAGGGATCAGCCCCAGCATTTT. This sequence encodes CAWSSYRDQPQHF.

This chain uses TRBV10-3 with TRBJ2-1; 8 nucleotides match TRBD1. Germline CDR1 is ENHRY and CDR2 is SYGVKD. Trimming took 10 bases from V and 6 from J; bases not matched to a gene: 11. This CDR3 is 14 amino acids long. The CDR3 DNA sequence: TGTGCCACGGGTCGACAGGGGCAAAGCAATGAGCAGTTCTTC. Protein product: CATGRQGQSNEQFF.

This clone was seen just once. The chain uses TRBV6-5 and TRBJ2-5; no definite D call. The length of the CDR3 is 16 residues. CDR1 and CDR2 from the germline V gene are MNHEY and SVGAGI. Trimming cost V 0 bases and J 2 bases, with 13 bases left between them. The CDR3 is CASSYSAQVLQETQYF. The CDR3 region has the DNA TGTGCCAGCAGTTACTCGGCGCAGGTATTACAAGAGACCCAGTACTTC.

The genes are TRBV11-2 and TRBJ1-1; unclear D gene. CDR1 and CDR2 (germline): SGHAT, FQNNGV. V lost 4 bases and J 4 bases, leaving 13 bases between the germline ends. The CDR3 is 14 residues long. As DNA, the CDR3 is TGTGCCAGCAGCTGGCCGTCGGGAACCACTGAAGCTTTCTTT. As protein: CASSWPSGTTEAFF.

The chain combines TRBV5-4 with TRBJ2-3, with TRBD2 matching over 11 bases. The germline CDR1 and CDR2 sequences are SGHNT and YYREEE (reference sequence). With 4 bases clipped from V and 2 bases from J, the junction kept 6 bases outside the gene matches. The CDR3 sequence is 16 residues long. This chain's CDR3 is CASSLRLAGTTDTQYF. The DNA for the CDR3 is TGTGCCAGCAGCCTCCGACTAGCGGGGACCACAGATACGCAGTATTTT.

The chain joins TRBV7-3 to TRBJ1-2; TRBD1 matches 8 bases. The CDR3 is 14 residues long. V trimming: 8 bases; J trimming: 3 bases; junction bases outside the gene matches: 8. The germline gives CDR1 SGHTA, CDR2 FQGTGA. The CDR3 nucleotides read TGTGCCAGCTCAAAACCAGGGGGCTACTATGGCTACACCTTC. Translation: CASSKPGGYYGYTF.

CDR3: CASSHGTGGYYGYTF. CDR3 in DNA: TGTGCCAGCAGCCACGGGACAGGGGGGTACTATGGCTACACCTTC. This rearrangement joins TRBV14 to TRBJ1-2, with TRBD1 matching over 11 bases. CDR1 and CDR2 from the germline V gene are SGHDN and FVKESK. V gave up 3 bases and J gave up 3 bases; unmatched junction bases: 3. There are 15 residues in the CDR3. The whole variable domain, filled in from reference TRBV14 and TRBJ1-2, reads EAGVTQFPSHSVIEKGQTVTLRCDPISGHDNLYWYRRVMGKEIKFLLHFVKESKQDESGMPNNRFLAERTGGTYSTLKVQPAELEDSGVYFCASSHGTGGYYGYTFGSGTRLTVV.

V is TRBV27 and J is TRBJ1-1; D might be TRBD1 (5 bases). Germline CDR1 reads MNHEY; CDR2 reads SMNVEV (reference sequence). V was trimmed by 7 bases and J by 1 base, leaving 13 bases between them. The CDR3 is made up of 14 amino acids. Written as DNA, the CDR3 is TGTGCCAGCATTAAGGCAGGGAAGAACACTGAAGCTTTCTTT. Translated: CASIKAGKNTEAFF.

The rearrangement uses TRBV5-8 and TRBJ2-1; possibly TRBD1 for D (5 bases). The CDR3 has 15 residues. The germline V and J ends were trimmed by 4 bases and 0 bases, with 11 bases remaining between them. Looked up from germline, CDR1 is SGHTS and CDR2 is YDEGEE. The CDR3 loop is CASSRTGDSYNEQFF. The CDR3 DNA follows: TGTGCCAGCAGCCGAACAGGAGACTCCTACAATGAGCAGTTCTTC.

The V and J genes are TRBV7-3 and TRBJ2-2, with 8 bases that match TRBD1. CDR3 length: 13 residues. J was trimmed by 8 bases and V by 4 bases; bases with no gene match: 3. The germline CDR1 and CDR2 sequences are SGHTA and FQGTGA. CDR3 sequence: CASSWTGRGELFF. The DNA of the CDR3 is TGTGCCAGCAGCTGGACAGGGAGAGGGGAGCTGTTTTTT.

The chain uses TRBV7-2 and TRBJ1-1; D ambiguous. Germline lookup yields CDR1 SGHTA and CDR2 FQGNSA. The V end was cut by 3 bases, the J end by 1 base, with 9 bases between. The CDR3 length is 14 residues. The CDR3 region is CASSFGPGNTEAFF. CDR3 nucleotide sequence: TGTGCCAGCAGCTTTGGCCCGGGGAACACTGAAGCTTTCTTT.